Given below is one T cell receptor (beta chain) in context. Germline V gene lookup returns CDR1 LGHDT and CDR2 YNNKEL (reference sequence). This CDR3 comprises 16 residues. V gave up 4 bases and J gave up 4 bases; unmatched junction bases: 7. These data belong to a study of blood T cell repertoires in COVID-19. Background on the study: PBMCs, B-cell-depleted T cells, or T cells were the source of the cDNA or gDNA that made up the material.

Generated by immunoSEQ multiplex PCR, the TCRdb table keeps only in-frame clones and is missing some. The table has over 15,000 clones, about 80% seen once. The source of this sequence is a man between 65 and 85 years old with active or convalescent COVID-19. The source material was peripheral blood. The genes are TRBV3-1 (or the pseudogene TRBV3-2) and TRBJ1-6; TRBD1 matches 7 bases. In DNA, the CDR3 is TGTGCCAGCAGCCGATTGGGACAGTCGTATAATTCACCCCTCCACTTT. Protein sequence: CASSRLGQSYNSPLHF.